These 30 T cell receptor beta chains share one sample of origin, sequenced in a study of blood T cell repertoires in COVID-19. TCRdb's table, derived via immunoSEQ multiplex PCR, lists solely in-frame clones and lacks some. There are hundreds of thousands of clones in the sample; approximately 80% occur only once, and approximately 1.9% lies in the top ten. Specimen: peripheral blood. All receptors come from an elderly woman with acute or convalescent COVID-19.

The J gene is TRBJ1-6, the V gene TRBV2; D call uncertain. Germline loops: CDR1 SNHLY, CDR2 FYNNEI. This CDR3 has 14 amino acids. Trimming stripped 6 bases from V and 0 bases from J, with 6 bases between. Written as DNA, the CDR3 is TGTGCCAGCAGGGAGAACTCCTATAATTCACCCCTCCACTTT. It translates to CASRENSYNSPLHF.

To note about this clone: The same CDR3 can be traced to other DNA sequences in this sample. The chain employs TRBV28 and TRBJ1-5, with D possibly being TRBD1 (6 bases). The germline V gene has CDR1 MDHEN and CDR2 SYDVKM. The CDR3 consists of 12 residues. Trimming removed 7 bases at V and 6 bases at J, with 10 bases between. The CDR3 DNA follows: TGTGCCAGCAAAACAGGGAGTCAGCCCCAGCATTTT. It specifies CASKTGSQPQHF.

This clone was counted a single time. V and J are TRBV11-2 and TRBJ1-4; 9 positions match TRBD1. The trim removed 1 base at V and 8 bases at J, leaving 5 bases unmatched. This CDR3 region has 15 residues. Per germline, CDR1 SGHAT and CDR2 FQNNGV. CDR3 DNA sequence: TGTGCCAGCAGCTTAGGACAGGGGGTACGCGAAAAACTGTTTTTT. This encodes CASSLGQGVREKLFF.

The chain carries TRBV5-1 and TRBJ1-2, with a tentative D call TRBD1 (6 bases). The CDR3 consists of 16 residues. CDR1 is SGHRS and CDR2 is YFSETQ in the germline V gene. Trimming took 4 bases from V and 6 from J, leaving 22 bases between them. The CDR3, as DNA: TGCGCCAGCAGCAGCGGACAGACTCTAGAGGGGGATGGCTACACCTTC. It yields the protein CASSSGQTLEGDGYTF.

The chain recombines TRBV4-3 with TRBJ1-6; a possible D gene is TRBD1 (5 bases). This CDR3 is built from 16 residues. The V and J ends lost 2 bases and 0 bases respectively, with 8 bases between them. CDR1 and CDR2 from the germline V gene are LGHNA and YSLEER. The CDR3 protein is CASSQRQSSYNSPLHF. The CDR3 bases are TGCGCCAGCAGCCAAAGACAGAGCTCCTATAATTCACCCCTCCACTTT.

The V and J genes are TRBV7-8 and TRBJ2-5, with TRBD1 matching over 8 bases. Germline V gives CDR1 SGHVS, CDR2 FQNEAQ. The trim removed 6 bases at V and 2 bases at J, leaving 2 bases unmatched. The CDR3 extends over 13 amino acids. CDR3 nucleotide sequence: TGTGCCAGCAGGCGGGACAGGCAAGAGACCCAGTACTTC. Translating it yields CASRRDRQETQYF.

V and J are TRBV3-1 (or the pseudogene TRBV3-2) and TRBJ2-5; no clear D gene. Germline V gene lookup returns CDR1 LGHDT and CDR2 YNNKEL (reference sequence). The CDR3 runs to 14 residues. The ends were cut back, 3 bases at V and 1 base at J, with 9 bases in the middle. The CDR3 DNA reads as TGTGCCAGCAGCCACCCCCCAGGCCAAGAGACCCAGTACTTC. Encoded protein: CASSHPPGQETQYF.

The V and J genes are TRBV9 and TRBJ1-4; D remains unclear. The CDR3 covers 14 residues. The V end lost 0 bases, the J end lost 8 bases, and 11 bases lay between the germline ends. Germline loops: CDR1 SGDLS, CDR2 YYNGEE. In nucleotides, the CDR3 is TGTGCCAGCAGCGTAGGAGGGCTAAACGAAAAACTGTTTTTT. Translation: CASSVGGLNEKLFF.

The chain links TRBV28 to TRBJ1-6; TRBD1 is a possible D gene (5 bases). CDR1 and CDR2 (germline): MDHEN, SYDVKM. This CDR3 comprises 13 residues. V gave up 5 bases and J gave up 10 bases, with 12 bases separating them. In DNA form, the CDR3 reads TGTGCCAGCAGTCAAGGACGGGGGTCACCCCTCCACTTT. It encodes CASSQGRGSPLHF.

The V gene is TRBV25-1, the J gene TRBJ2-3; D uncertain. Trimming shortened V by 4 bases and J by 5 bases, and 4 bases separated the two germline ends. The length of the CDR3 is 11 residues. Germline V gene data show CDR1 as MGHDK and CDR2 as SYGVNS. CDR3 nucleotide sequence: TGTGCCAGCAGTGTCCGAGATACGCAGTATTTT. Its protein is CASSVRDTQYF.

V usage is TRBV9 and J usage is TRBJ2-7, with D uncertain. The CDR3 loop spans 14 amino acids. V was pared by 4 bases and J by 1 base, with 12 bases between. The germline V gene has CDR1 SGDLS and CDR2 YYNGEE. The DNA for the CDR3 is TGTGCCAGCAGCCCCCTAGGCGGTTCCTACGAGCAGTACTTC. Translation: CASSPLGGSYEQYF.

This rearrangement joins TRBV6-2 or TRBV6-3 to TRBJ1-1; the D gene is possibly TRBD1 (5 bases). Deletions cut 5 bases from V and 4 bases from J, with 14 bases between. Germline V gene sequence: CDR1 MNHEY, CDR2 SVGEGT. The CDR3 runs 14 residues. This chain's CDR3 is CASSNPPGGTEAFF. In DNA form, the CDR3 reads TGTGCCAGCAGTAACCCTCCGGGGGGCACTGAAGCTTTCTTT.

CDR3 bases: TGCGCCAGCAGCTTGGGAGGGACTGGAAACACCATATATTTT. Amino acid sequence: CASSLGGTGNTIYF. This chain links TRBV5-1 with TRBJ1-3; no clear D gene. The V end lost 0 bases, the J end lost 2 bases, and 6 bases lay between the germline ends. There are 14 residues in the CDR3. The germline V gene has CDR1 SGHRS and CDR2 YFSETQ.

The chain is built from TRBV2 and TRBJ1-4; TRBD1 matches at 9 bases. Germline V gives CDR1 SNHLY, CDR2 FYNNEI. Losses at the gene ends were 2 bases for V and 8 bases for J; bases not matched to a gene: 3. The CDR3 is made up of 14 amino acids. CDR3: CASSELGTGEKLFF. CDR3 nucleotides: TGTGCCAGCAGTGAACTAGGGACAGGGGAAAAACTGTTTTTT. Full variable domain (rest looked up from reference TRBV2 and TRBJ1-4): EPEVTQTPSHQVTQMGQEVILRCVPISNHLYFYWYRQILGQKVEFLVSFYNNEISEKSEIFDDQFSVERPDGSNFTLKIRSTKLEDSAMYFCASSELGTGEKLFFGSGTQLSVL.

The chain carries TRBV28 and TRBJ2-5; no clear D. The CDR3 runs to 12 residues. The V gene's germline CDR1 is MDHEN and CDR2 SYDVKM. Trimming shortened V by 8 bases and J by 2 bases, and 9 bases separated the two germline ends. CDR3 coding DNA: TGTGCCAGCGGTAGCACTCAAGAGACCCAGTACTTC. Translation gives CASGSTQETQYF.

The chain's CDR3 is CATSRDTATTDTQYF. CDR3 DNA sequence: TGTGCCACCAGCAGAGACACGGCGACTACAGATACGCAGTATTTT. V usage is TRBV15 and J usage is TRBJ2-3; D remains ambiguous. V dropped 0 bases and J dropped 3 bases, with 10 bases sitting between them. Germline V CDR1 and CDR2: LNHNV, YYDKDF (reference sequence). The CDR3 spans 15 residues.

The chain joins TRBV5-1 to TRBJ2-3; 7 bases fit TRBD2. The V segment lost 4 bases and the J segment 4 bases; nucleotides outside the gene matches: 21. Per germline, CDR1 SGHRS and CDR2 YFSETQ. The CDR3 has 19 amino acids. For the CDR3, the DNA is TGCGCCAGCAGCCCCCGTCCGAGGCCAGCGGGGCTTTCCGCAGATACGCAGTATTTT. Amino acids: CASSPRPRPAGLSADTQYF.

This chain joins TRBV30 and TRBJ2-2; D is undetermined. Germline V gene data show CDR1 as GTSNPN and CDR2 as SVGIG (reference sequence). This CDR3 comprises 12 residues. With 1 base removed from V and 7 bases from J, the gap between germline ends came to 7 bases. CDR3 nucleotide sequence: TGTGCCTGGAGTGCGGGTAACGGGGAGCTGTTTTTT. Amino acids: CAWSAGNGELFF.

The rearrangement joins TRBV6-2 or TRBV6-3 to TRBJ1-4, with no clear D. Germline CDR1 is MNHEY and CDR2 is SVGEGT. The CDR3 is 15 residues long. V was cut by 5 bases and J by 0 bases, with 10 bases left in between. CDR3 coding DNA: TGTGCCAGCAGTCGAGCAGGCCCAACTAATGAAAAACTGTTTTTT. Its translation is CASSRAGPTNEKLFF.

The chain has TRBV5-1 and TRBJ2-5, with TRBD2 matching over 8 bases. The junction had 6 bases not matched to a gene; V was cut back by 0 bases and J by 5 bases. Germline V CDR1 and CDR2: SGHRS, YFSETQ. CDR3 length: 15 amino acids. CDR3 sequence: CASSLGAGGPETQYF. CDR3 nucleotide sequence: TGCGCCAGCAGCTTGGGGGCGGGAGGACCCGAGACCCAGTACTTC.

This chain connects TRBV5-5 to TRBJ1-1; TRBD1 matches 9 bases. This CDR3 contains 13 residues. J was trimmed by 9 bases and V by 5 bases; bases with no gene match: 8. The germline gives CDR1 SGHKS, CDR2 YYEKEE (reference sequence). The CDR3 nucleotides are TGTGCCAGCAGGTCACCGGGACAGGGAAAAGCTTTCTTT. It translates to CASRSPGQGKAFF. The full variable domain, rest sourced from reference TRBV5-5 and TRBJ1-1, is DAGVTQSPTHLIKTRGQQVTLRCSPISGHKSVSWYQQVLGQGPQFIFQYYEKEERGRGNFPDRFSARQFPNYSSELNVNALLLGDSALYLCASRSPGQGKAFFGQGTRLTVV.

V usage is TRBV7-9 and J usage is TRBJ2-5; TRBD1 is a possible D gene (5 bases). The CDR3 runs to 13 residues. The V and J ends lost 3 bases and 5 bases respectively, with 10 bases between them. Germline V gene sequence: CDR1 SEHNR, CDR2 FQNEAQ (reference sequence). The CDR3 reads CASSLRTQETQYF. CDR3 DNA sequence: TGTGCCAGCAGCTTGAGGACACAGGAGACCCAGTACTTC.

The genes are TRBV24-1 and TRBJ2-1; TRBD1 matches at 7 bases. Trimming cost V 3 bases and J 5 bases; bases outside gene matches: 9. Per the germline V gene, CDR1 is KGHDR and CDR2 is SFDVKD. The CDR3 consists of 16 residues. Here the CDR3 reads CATSDTTGAQNNEQFF. Written as DNA, the CDR3 is TGTGCCACCAGTGATACCACAGGGGCGCAAAACAATGAGCAGTTCTTC.

The rearrangement uses TRBV15 and TRBJ1-1, with unresolved D. The CDR3 is 13 amino acids. The germline V and J ends were trimmed by 0 bases and 5 bases, with 7 bases remaining between them. Germline loops: CDR1 LNHNV, CDR2 YYDKDF (reference sequence). The CDR3 protein is CATSREGRTEAFF. The CDR3, as DNA: TGTGCCACCAGCAGAGAGGGGAGGACTGAAGCTTTCTTT.

V gene TRBV24-1 combines with J gene TRBJ2-3, with TRBD1 matching 12 bases. J lost 7 bases, V lost 4 bases, and 5 bases had no gene match. Germline CDR1 reads KGHDR; CDR2 reads SFDVKD. CDR3 length: 15 residues. CDR3 residues: CATSDPGQGANTQYF. In nucleotides, the CDR3 is TGTGCCACCAGTGACCCGGGACAGGGGGCGAATACGCAGTATTTT.

The chain carries TRBV7-3 and TRBJ2-1; 8 bases agree with TRBD2. CDR1 SGHTA and CDR2 FQGTGA come from the germline V gene. This CDR3 comprises 15 residues. V lost 2 bases to trimming and J lost 6 bases; unmatched junction nucleotides: 6. The CDR3 here is CASSLLGGGPNEQFF. The CDR3 nucleotides read TGTGCCAGCAGCTTACTCGGGGGGGGCCCCAATGAGCAGTTCTTC.

A note on this clone: Other DNA sequences in this sample translate to the same CDR3. The chain employs TRBV5-1 and TRBJ2-5; the D gene is possibly TRBD2 (6 bases). V shed 0 bases and J shed 1 base, with 10 bases lying between them. CDR3 length equals 15 residues. Germline assignment: CDR1 SGHRS and CDR2 YFSETQ. In nucleotides, the CDR3 is TGCGCCAGCAGCTTGGGCGCGGGAATCCAAGAGACCCAGTACTTC. Protein product: CASSLGAGIQETQYF.

A few counts support this clone. The chain recombines TRBV4-1 with TRBJ2-5; 7 bases align to TRBD2. After removal of 0 bases from V and 5 bases from J, the junction contained 9 bases not matched to a gene. Germline loops: CDR1 MGHRA, CDR2 YSYEKL. The CDR3 contains 16 residues. CDR3 amino acids: CASSQDGVVGRETQYF. The CDR3, as DNA: TGCGCCAGCAGCCAAGATGGCGTGGTCGGGAGGGAGACCCAGTACTTC.

This rearrangement joins TRBV7-3 to TRBJ2-1; 13 bases are shared with TRBD2. This CDR3 region has 15 residues. Germline V gene data show CDR1 as SGHTA and CDR2 as FQGTGA. The V segment lost 4 bases and the J segment 10 bases; nucleotides outside the gene matches: 7. CDR3 DNA sequence: TGTGCCAGCAGCTCCACCGGGACTAGCGGGGCAGAGCAGTTCTTC. Translation: CASSSTGTSGAEQFF.

This clone showed up just a few times. This chain links TRBV29-1 with TRBJ2-1, with 10 bases lining up with TRBD2. The CDR3 spans 15 residues. The germline gives CDR1 SQVTM, CDR2 ANQGSEA. Losses at the gene ends were 2 bases for V and 2 bases for J; bases not matched to a gene: 3. CDR3 DNA sequence: TGCAGCGTTGAAAAAACTAGCGGGACCTACAATGAGCAGTTCTTC. As protein: CSVEKTSGTYNEQFF.